The rows below give T cell receptor beta chains drawn from one sample of a study of blood T cell repertoires in COVID-19. TCRdb's table, derived via immunoSEQ multiplex PCR, lists solely in-frame clones and lacks some. The table has over 110,000 clones, over 75% seen once. What was sequenced was PBMCs or T cells enriched from blood (not recorded which). Receptors originate from a man aged 50 to 60 in a cohort exposed to, infected with or recovered from COVID-19 (not recorded which). Both conserved end residues are part of each CDR3. The D gene is left open where the match is weak. Not every row has a clone size; where given, it reads once, few, many or a size class.

cdr3_nt,cdr3_aa,j_call,v_call,d_call,clone_size
TGCGCCAGCAGCCGCGCTAGCGGGAGGGCCGAAGAGACCCAGTACTTC,CASSRASGRAEETQYF,TRBJ2-5,TRBV5-1,TRBD2,-
TGTGCCAGCAGTTACGGTGACAGGGTCAATCAGCCCCAGCATTTT,CASSYGDRVNQPQHF,TRBJ1-5,TRBV6-5,TRBD1,once
TGCGCCAGCAGCCAAGATAAATCGACAGGGGAAGCTTTCTTT,CASSQDKSTGEAFF,TRBJ1-1,TRBV4-3,TRBD1,-
TGCGCCAGCACTCGACAAAAGAACACTGAAGCTTTCTTT,CASTRQKNTEAFF,TRBJ1-1,TRBV10-2,-,-
TGTGCCAGCAGCATCTCTAGCGGGAGCTACGAGCAGTACTTC,CASSISSGSYEQYF,TRBJ2-7,TRBV7-2,TRBD2,-
TGTGCCAGCAGTGACAGGGGTAAAGCCAAAAACATTCAGTACTTC,CASSDRGKAKNIQYF,TRBJ2-4,TRBV28,TRBD1,-
TGTGCCAGCAGCCAATGGGGAGGGGATACTGAAGCTTTCTTT,CASSQWGGDTEAFF,TRBJ1-1,TRBV3-1/TRBV3-2,-,-
TGCGCCAGCAGCTTCACAGGGGCGGGGGAAAAACTGTTTTTT,CASSFTGAGEKLFF,TRBJ1-4,TRBV5-1,TRBD1,few
TGTGCCAGCAGCGTAGGGACAGTGGGGGAAAAACTGTTTTTT,CASSVGTVGEKLFF,TRBJ1-4,TRBV9,-,once
TGTGCCATCAGTCAGGGAATCGGAAACACCATATATTTT,CAISQGIGNTIYF,TRBJ1-3,TRBV10-3,-,-
TGCAGCGCCAGAGGTGGGCAGGGGAACTACAATGAGCAGTTCTTC,CSARGGQGNYNEQFF,TRBJ2-1,TRBV29-1,-,-
TGTGCCAGCAGCCTCGGCCCAGGGGGCACAGATACGCAGTATTTT,CASSLGPGGTDTQYF,TRBJ2-3,TRBV11-2,-,-
TGTGCCAGCAGTTCCTCGACAGGGGCCTCCTACGAGCAGTACTTC,CASSSSTGASYEQYF,TRBJ2-7,TRBV28,TRBD1,-
TGTGCCTGGAGTCCCGCAGATACGCAGTATTTT,CAWSPADTQYF,TRBJ2-3,TRBV30,-,-
TGTGCCAGCAGTGCTGAGGGAGGTCGGACTGAAGCTTTCTTT,CASSAEGGRTEAFF,TRBJ1-1,TRBV2,-,-
TGTGCCAGCAGTCCCGGGACAGGGGCATCGGGTCAGCCCCAGCATTTT,CASSPGTGASGQPQHF,TRBJ1-5,TRBV27,TRBD1,-
TGTGCCAGCAGTTACGGTCAGGGTCGTGGCTACACCTTC,CASSYGQGRGYTF,TRBJ1-2,TRBV6-2/TRBV6-3,-,-
TGTGCCAGCAGCCAGGGGACTAGCGGGGGCAATGAGCAGTTCTTC,CASSQGTSGGNEQFF,TRBJ2-1,TRBV7-9,TRBD2,once
TGTGCCAGCAGCTTTTCTAGCGGGGACTACGAGCAGTACTTC,CASSFSSGDYEQYF,TRBJ2-7,TRBV9,TRBD2,-
TGTGCCAGCAGCGGGACTAGCGGGAGAGACGAGCAGTACTTC,CASSGTSGRDEQYF,TRBJ2-7,TRBV2,TRBD2,-
TGTGCCAGCAGCGCCCGAGGGGGCCTAACTAGCACAGATACGCAGTATTTT,CASSARGGLTSTDTQYF,TRBJ2-3,TRBV7-8,TRBD1,-
TGTGCCAGCAGGTGGGCCAGAGAGAACACTGAAGCTTTCTTT,CASRWARENTEAFF,TRBJ1-1,TRBV28,-,-
TGTGCCAGCAGCCCGCCCCTGGGACTGGCAGATACGCAGTATTTT,CASSPPLGLADTQYF,TRBJ2-3,TRBV13,-,-
TGTGCCAGCAGTTTCGGGGAGACCCAGTACTTC,CASSFGETQYF,TRBJ2-5,TRBV28,-,once
TGTGCCAGCAGCTCCTACAGGGTACGGAACGAGCAGTACTTC,CASSSYRVRNEQYF,TRBJ2-7,TRBV7-9,-,-
TGTGCCACCAGTGACTTGGGACTCGCCACAGATACGCAGTATTTT,CATSDLGLATDTQYF,TRBJ2-3,TRBV24-1,-,-
TGTGCCAGCAGCGCGGGACAGGGAGTGGGTGAAAAACTGTTTTTT,CASSAGQGVGEKLFF,TRBJ1-4,TRBV5-5,TRBD1,-
TGTGCCAGCAGCTTAGTGAGGGTGACTGGGCAGTTCTTC,CASSLVRVTGQFF,TRBJ2-1,TRBV7-2,-,few
TGTGCCAGCAGCTCCGGGACAGGGGGGAACTATGGCTACACCTTC,CASSSGTGGNYGYTF,TRBJ1-2,TRBV7-9,TRBD1,-
TGTGCCAGCAGCTTAGAGGGGGGAACTGAAGCTTTCTTT,CASSLEGGTEAFF,TRBJ1-1,TRBV11-3,-,-
TGTGCCAGCAGCGATGGGCCTTTGAGCAATCAGCCCCAGCATTTT,CASSDGPLSNQPQHF,TRBJ1-5,TRBV27,-,-
TGTGCCAGCTCACGACAAAGGGAGCTGTTTTTT,CASSRQRELFF,TRBJ2-2,TRBV18,-,-
TGTGCCTGGAGTCCTAATAACTATGGCTACACCTTC,CAWSPNNYGYTF,TRBJ1-2,TRBV30,-,-
TGTGCCAGCAGCTTAAGGGACAGGGGGAATTCACCCCTCCACTTT,CASSLRDRGNSPLHF,TRBJ1-6,TRBV13,TRBD1,-
TGTGCCAGCAGCTTCGGGCGGGGGGATACGCAGTATTTT,CASSFGRGDTQYF,TRBJ2-3,TRBV7-2,TRBD2,-
TGTGCCAGCAGTTGGGGACAGGGGATTGGGGAGCAGTACTTC,CASSWGQGIGEQYF,TRBJ2-7,TRBV7-9,TRBD1,-
TGTGCCTGGAGTAAAGGCAGGGGGCTGGCCGGGGAGCTGTTTTTT,CAWSKGRGLAGELFF,TRBJ2-2,TRBV30,TRBD1,-